This is a list of T cell receptor beta chains from one sample in a study of early T cells in non-severe SARS-CoV-2 infection. One entry per CDR3 protein results from TCRdb running MiXCR on the 5' RACE reads. The sample contains tens of thousands of distinct CDR3 sequences, 4.5% to 7.5% of which appear only once. Sequencing was performed on whole blood, taken at baseline. Receptors were obtained from an adult who was a healthcare worker with PCR-confirmed SARS-CoV-2 infection or an uninfected control (not recorded which). The CDR3 runs from the conserved cysteine through the conserved F or W. Each record gives: V gene, J gene, clone size, D gene, CDR3 DNA, CDR3 protein. The D gene is left open where the match is weak. Clone size, where shown, is once, few, many, or a class for clones that have expanded.

TRBV29-1,TRBJ2-3,many,-,TGCAGCGTCGAAACCTTAGCGGCGAGCGGGACAGATACGCAGTATTTT,CSVETLAASGTDTQYF
TRBV20-1,TRBJ2-3,many,-,TGCAGTGCTATGGGCAGGGGGGTTGGAGATACGCAGTATTTT,CSAMGRGVGDTQYF
TRBV19,TRBJ1-1,many,TRBD1,TGTGCCAGTAGTCAGGGGGCGAACACTGAAGCTTTCTTT,CASSQGANTEAFF
TRBV7-9,TRBJ2-7,many,-,TGTGCCAGCAGCCCCTCGGGGACGTCCTACGAGCAGTACTTC,CASSPSGTSYEQYF
TRBV11-2,TRBJ1-6,-,-,TGTGCCAGCAGCAAAGAGAATTCACCCCTCCACTTT,CASSKENSPLHF
TRBV7-9,TRBJ2-7,-,-,TGTGCCAGCAGCTTAGATGGCAGGGCGCCCTACGAGCAGTACTTC,CASSLDGRAPYEQYF
TRBV6-5,TRBJ2-2,many,-,TGTGCCAGCAGTTACGGGGGATTACACGTCGGGACCGGGGAGCTGTTTTTT,CASSYGGLHVGTGELFF
TRBV7-9,TRBJ1-5,many,TRBD1,TGTGCCAGCAGCTTAGTAGGGACAGGGGGCCATAGCAATCAGCCCCAGCATTTT,CASSLVGTGGHSNQPQHF
TRBV2,TRBJ1-2,few,-,TGTGCCAGCAGTGAATCCGCCGTCTTGAACTATGGCTACACCTTC,CASSESAVLNYGYTF
TRBV12-3/TRBV12-4,TRBJ1-4,few,-,TGTGCCAGCAGTTTTGGGTTGCGTGCTGAAAAACTGTTTTTT,CASSFGLRAEKLFF
TRBV28,TRBJ2-2,many,TRBD1,TGTGCCAGCAGTTTTCACGGACAGGGGGGTTCCGGGGAGCTGTTTTTT,CASSFHGQGGSGELFF
TRBV11-1,TRBJ1-2,-,-,TGTGCCAGCAGCTTAGAAGGGCAAGCTAACTATGGCTACACCTTC,CASSLEGQANYGYTF
TRBV5-5,TRBJ1-6,-,TRBD1,TGTGCCAGCAGCGAACAGACAGGGTATAATTCACCCCTCCACTTT,CASSEQTGYNSPLHF
TRBV5-1,TRBJ1-5,-,TRBD1,TGCGCCAGCAGTCTACAGGGGGCGACCAATCAGCCCCAGCATTTT,CASSLQGATNQPQHF
TRBV10-3,TRBJ1-1,-,-,TGTGCCATCAGTGACCGGAGTAAAAGGACTGAAGCTTTCTTT,CAISDRSKRTEAFF
TRBV7-9,TRBJ2-4,-,TRBD2,TGTGCCAGCAGCCTCGGACTAGCGGCGTCCAAAAACATTCAGTACTTC,CASSLGLAASKNIQYF
TRBV7-6,TRBJ2-2,many,TRBD1,TGTGCCAGCAGCAAATTGACAGGGGGCGCGGGAGGCGCGAACACCGGGGAGCTGTTTTTT,CASSKLTGGAGGANTGELFF
TRBV7-2,TRBJ1-1,many,-,TGTGCCAGCAGGCAGTCGGCAGGGTATAACACTGAAGCTTTCTTT,CASRQSAGYNTEAFF
TRBV11-3,TRBJ2-1,-,TRBD1,TGTGCCAGCAGCTTAGGAGGGGGCGGAGGTGAGCAGTTCTTC,CASSLGGGGGEQFF
TRBV20-1,TRBJ1-1,many,-,TGCAGTGCTAGGGGCGGGACGGTGACTGAAGCTTTCTTT,CSARGGTVTEAFF
TRBV6-2/TRBV6-3,TRBJ1-3,few,-,TGTGCCAGCAGTCAAATCAAAAGAAGCTCTGGAAACACCATATATTTT,CASSQIKRSSGNTIYF
TRBV29-1,TRBJ2-3,many,-,TGCAGCGTTGGGCAGGACACAGATACGCAGTATTTT,CSVGQDTDTQYF
TRBV10-1,TRBJ2-7,-,-,TGCGCCAGCGGCAGGAGTAGCTCCTACGAGCAGTACTTC,CASGRSSSYEQYF
TRBV28,TRBJ1-5,many,-,TGTGCCAGCAGGATTCAGGGTTATAGCAATCAGCCCCAGCATTTT,CASRIQGYSNQPQHF
TRBV2,TRBJ1-1,many,-,TGTGCCAGCAAGTTTGGGTCAGCGGAGAACACTGAAGCTTTCTTT,CASKFGSAENTEAFF
TRBV4-1,TRBJ2-7,many,TRBD1,TGCGCCAGCAGCCAAGGGCTTACAGGGGGCTTCGAGCAGTACTTC,CASSQGLTGGFEQYF
TRBV2,TRBJ2-7,few,-,TGTGCCAGCAGTGGGGACTTGTCCTACGAGCAGTACTTC,CASSGDLSYEQYF
TRBV28,TRBJ2-3,many,-,TGTGCCAGCAGTTTAGGGGGGACGAAGGCAGATACGCAGTATTTT,CASSLGGTKADTQYF
TRBV19,TRBJ2-7,-,-,TGTGCCAGTAGCTCCGGTGTGGGGGGAGCCTCCTACGAGCAGTACTTC,CASSSGVGGASYEQYF